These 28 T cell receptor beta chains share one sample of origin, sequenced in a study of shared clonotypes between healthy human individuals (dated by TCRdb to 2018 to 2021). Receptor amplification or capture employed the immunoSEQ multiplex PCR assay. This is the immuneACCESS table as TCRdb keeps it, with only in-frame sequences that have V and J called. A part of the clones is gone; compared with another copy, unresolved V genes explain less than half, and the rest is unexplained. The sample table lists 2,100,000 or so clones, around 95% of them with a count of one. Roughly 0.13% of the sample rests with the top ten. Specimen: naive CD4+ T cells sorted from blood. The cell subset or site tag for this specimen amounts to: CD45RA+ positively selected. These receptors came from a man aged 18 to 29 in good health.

DNA of the CDR3: TGTGCCAGCAGTGGACTAGCGGGAGGGGAGAAATTCACCAAAAACATTCAGTACTTC. Amino acids: CASSGLAGGEKFTKNIQYF. V gene TRBV7-2 combines with J gene TRBJ2-4; TRBD2 aligns across 15 bases. This CDR3 contains 19 residues. V shed 6 bases and J 2 bases; nucleotides not matched to a gene: 11. The germline CDR1 and CDR2 sequences are SGHTA and FQGNSA. Together with reference TRBV7-2 and TRBJ2-4, the CDR3 gives the full variable domain: GAGVSQSPSNKVTEKGKDVELRCDPISGHTALYWYRQSLGQGLEFLIYFQGNSAPDKSGLPSDRFSAERTGGSVSTLTIQRTQQEDSAVYLCASSGLAGGEKFTKNIQYFGAGTRLSVL.

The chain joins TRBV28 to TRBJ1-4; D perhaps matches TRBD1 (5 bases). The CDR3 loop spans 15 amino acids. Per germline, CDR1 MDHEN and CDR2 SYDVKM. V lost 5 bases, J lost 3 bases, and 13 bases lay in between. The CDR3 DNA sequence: TGTGCCAGCAGTCTACCGGGACCGTCTAATGAAAAACTGTTTTTT. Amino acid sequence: CASSLPGPSNEKLFF. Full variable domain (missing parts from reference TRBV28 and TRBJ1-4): DVKVTQSSRYLVKRTGEKVFLECVQDMDHENMFWYRQDPGLGLRLIYFSYDVKMKEKGDIPEGYSVSREKKERFSLILESASTNQTSMYLCASSLPGPSNEKLFFGSGTQLSVL.

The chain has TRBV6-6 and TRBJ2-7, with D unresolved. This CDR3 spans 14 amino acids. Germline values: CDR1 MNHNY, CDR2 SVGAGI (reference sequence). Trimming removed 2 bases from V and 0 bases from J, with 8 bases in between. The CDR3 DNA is TGTGCCAGCAGTTACGGGCAAAGCTCCTACGAGCAGTACTTC. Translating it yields CASSYGQSSYEQYF.

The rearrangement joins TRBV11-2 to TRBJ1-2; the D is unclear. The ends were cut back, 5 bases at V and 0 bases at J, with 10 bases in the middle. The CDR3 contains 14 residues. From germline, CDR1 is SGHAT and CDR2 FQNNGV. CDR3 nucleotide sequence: TGTGCCAGCAGCCTACCTGATCCTAACTATGGCTACACCTTC. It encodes CASSLPDPNYGYTF.

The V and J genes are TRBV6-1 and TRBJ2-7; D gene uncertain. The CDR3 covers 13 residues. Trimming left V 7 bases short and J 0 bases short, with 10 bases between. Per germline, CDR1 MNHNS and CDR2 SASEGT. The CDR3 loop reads CASNQNPSYEQYF. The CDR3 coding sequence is TGTGCCAGCAACCAAAACCCCTCCTACGAGCAGTACTTC.

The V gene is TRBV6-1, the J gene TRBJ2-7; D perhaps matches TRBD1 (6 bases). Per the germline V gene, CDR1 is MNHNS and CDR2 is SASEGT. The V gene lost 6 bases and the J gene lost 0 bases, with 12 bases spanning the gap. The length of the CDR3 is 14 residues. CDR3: CASRRGGSSYEQYF. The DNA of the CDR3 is TGTGCCAGCAGAAGAGGGGGTAGCTCCTACGAGCAGTACTTC.

The CDR3 loop is CASRTGGELFF. In DNA, the CDR3 is TGTGCCAGCAGAACCGGCGGGGAGCTGTTTTTT. The chain uses TRBV27 and TRBJ2-2; no firm D call. Trimming cost V 6 bases and J 7 bases, with 6 bases left between them. This CDR3 contains 11 residues. Germline CDR1 MNHEY, CDR2 SMNVEV (reference sequence).

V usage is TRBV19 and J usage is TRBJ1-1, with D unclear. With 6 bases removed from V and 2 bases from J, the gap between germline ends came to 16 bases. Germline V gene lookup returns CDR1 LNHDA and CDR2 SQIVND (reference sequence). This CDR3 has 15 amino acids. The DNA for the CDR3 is TGTGCCAGTAGCACAATTAACAGAGATAACACTGAAGCTTTCTTT. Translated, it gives CASSTINRDNTEAFF.

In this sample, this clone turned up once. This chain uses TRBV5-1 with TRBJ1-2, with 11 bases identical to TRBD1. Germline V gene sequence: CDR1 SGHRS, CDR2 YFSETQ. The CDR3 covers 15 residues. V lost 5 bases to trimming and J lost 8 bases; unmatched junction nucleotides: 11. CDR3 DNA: TGCGCCAGCAGTAAATTCGGGACAGGGGGAGGAGGCTACACCTTC. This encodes CASSKFGTGGGGYTF.

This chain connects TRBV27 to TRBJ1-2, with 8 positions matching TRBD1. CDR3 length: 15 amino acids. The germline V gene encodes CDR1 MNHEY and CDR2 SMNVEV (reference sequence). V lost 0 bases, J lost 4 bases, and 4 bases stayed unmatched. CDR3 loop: CASSLSGTGIYGYTF. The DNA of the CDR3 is TGTGCCAGCAGTTTATCCGGGACAGGTATCTATGGCTACACCTTC.

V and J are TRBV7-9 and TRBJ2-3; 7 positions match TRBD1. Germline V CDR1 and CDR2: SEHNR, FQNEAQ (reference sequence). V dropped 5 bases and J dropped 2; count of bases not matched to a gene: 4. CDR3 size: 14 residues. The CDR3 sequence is CASSIGTATDTQYF. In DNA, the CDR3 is TGTGCCAGCAGCATCGGGACAGCCACAGATACGCAGTATTTT.

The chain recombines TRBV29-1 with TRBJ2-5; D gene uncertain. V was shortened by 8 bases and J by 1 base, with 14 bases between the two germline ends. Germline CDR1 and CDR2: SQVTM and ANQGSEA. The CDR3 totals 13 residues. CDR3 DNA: TGCAGCACTGCCCCGTTTCTCCAAGAGACCCAGTACTTC. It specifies CSTAPFLQETQYF.

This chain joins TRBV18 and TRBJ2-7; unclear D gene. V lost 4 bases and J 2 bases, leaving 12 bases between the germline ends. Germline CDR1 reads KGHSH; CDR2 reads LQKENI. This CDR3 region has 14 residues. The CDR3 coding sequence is TGTGCCAGCTCACAGGGCAGGCCCGCCTACGAGCAGTACTTC. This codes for CASSQGRPAYEQYF.

CDR3 sequence reads: CASSDGTPLNSPLHF. The CDR3 nucleotides are TGTGCCAGCAGTGACGGGACCCCTCTTAATTCACCCCTCCACTTT. The chain employs TRBV25-1 and TRBJ1-6; tentatively, D is TRBD1 (5 bases). There are 15 residues in the CDR3. Germline V lookup: CDR1 MGHDK, CDR2 SYGVNS. Trimming stripped 3 bases from V and 6 bases from J, with 12 bases between.

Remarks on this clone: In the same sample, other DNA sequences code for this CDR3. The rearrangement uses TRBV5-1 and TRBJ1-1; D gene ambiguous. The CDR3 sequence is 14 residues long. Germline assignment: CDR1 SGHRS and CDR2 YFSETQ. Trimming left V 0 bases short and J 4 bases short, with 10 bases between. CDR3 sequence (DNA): TGCGCCAGCAGCTTGGACGGCGGCGGCACTGAAGCTTTCTTT. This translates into CASSLDGGGTEAFF.

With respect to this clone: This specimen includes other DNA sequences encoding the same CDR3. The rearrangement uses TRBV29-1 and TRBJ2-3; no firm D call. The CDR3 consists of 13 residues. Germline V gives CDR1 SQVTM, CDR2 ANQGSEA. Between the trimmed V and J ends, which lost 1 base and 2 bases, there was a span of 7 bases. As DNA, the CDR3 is TGCAGCGTTGAAGGGCGGTTCACAGATACGCAGTATTTT. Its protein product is CSVEGRFTDTQYF.

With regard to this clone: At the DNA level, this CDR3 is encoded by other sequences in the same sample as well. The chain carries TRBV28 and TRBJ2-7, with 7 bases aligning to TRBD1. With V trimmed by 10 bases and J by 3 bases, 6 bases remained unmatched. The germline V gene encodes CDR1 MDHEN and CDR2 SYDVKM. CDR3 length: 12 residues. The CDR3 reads CATTGNSYEQYF. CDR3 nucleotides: TGTGCCACGACAGGGAATAGCTACGAGCAGTACTTC.

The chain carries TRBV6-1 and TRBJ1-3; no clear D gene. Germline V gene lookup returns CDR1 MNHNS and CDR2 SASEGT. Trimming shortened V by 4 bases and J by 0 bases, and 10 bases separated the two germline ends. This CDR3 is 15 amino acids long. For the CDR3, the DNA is TGTGCCAGCAGTGGGCTGCCGTTCTCTGGAAACACCATATATTTT. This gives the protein CASSGLPFSGNTIYF.

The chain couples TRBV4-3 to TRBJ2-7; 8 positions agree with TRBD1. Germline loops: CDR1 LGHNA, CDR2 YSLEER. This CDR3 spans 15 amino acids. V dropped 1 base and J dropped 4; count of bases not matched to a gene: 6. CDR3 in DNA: TGCGCCAGCAGCCAAGGAGGGACAGGAGGGTACGAGCAGTACTTC. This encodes CASSQGGTGGYEQYF.

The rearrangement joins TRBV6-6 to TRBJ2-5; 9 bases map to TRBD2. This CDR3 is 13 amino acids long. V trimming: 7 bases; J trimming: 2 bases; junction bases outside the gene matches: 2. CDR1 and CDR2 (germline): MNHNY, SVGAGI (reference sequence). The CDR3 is CASTRGGQETQYF. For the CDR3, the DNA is TGTGCCAGCACGCGGGGGGGTCAAGAGACCCAGTACTTC.

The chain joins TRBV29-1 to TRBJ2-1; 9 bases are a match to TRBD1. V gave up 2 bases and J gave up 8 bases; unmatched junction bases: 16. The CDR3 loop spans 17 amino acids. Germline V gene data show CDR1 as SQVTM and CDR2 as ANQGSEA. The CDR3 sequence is CSVELPVGQGRSDEQFF. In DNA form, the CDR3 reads TGCAGCGTTGAACTACCAGTGGGACAGGGCAGGTCCGATGAGCAGTTCTTC.

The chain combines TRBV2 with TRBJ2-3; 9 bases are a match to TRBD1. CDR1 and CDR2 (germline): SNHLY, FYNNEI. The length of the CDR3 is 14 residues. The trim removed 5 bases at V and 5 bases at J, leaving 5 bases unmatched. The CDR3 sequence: CASSYTGGRDTQYF. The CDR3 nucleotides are TGTGCCAGCAGTTATACAGGGGGCAGAGATACGCAGTATTTT.

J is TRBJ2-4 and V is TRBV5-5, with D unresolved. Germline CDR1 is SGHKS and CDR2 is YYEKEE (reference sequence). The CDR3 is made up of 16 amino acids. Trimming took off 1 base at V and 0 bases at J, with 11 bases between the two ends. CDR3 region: CASSLNRPVAKNIQYF. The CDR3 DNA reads TGTGCCAGCAGCTTGAACAGACCAGTAGCCAAAAACATTCAGTACTTC.

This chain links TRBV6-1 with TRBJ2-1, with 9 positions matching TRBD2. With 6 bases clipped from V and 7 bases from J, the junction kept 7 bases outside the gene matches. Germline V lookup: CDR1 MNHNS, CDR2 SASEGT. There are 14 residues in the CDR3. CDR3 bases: TGTGCCAGCAGCTGGCGGGGGGGGCGGAATGAGCAGTTCTTC. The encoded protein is CASSWRGGRNEQFF.

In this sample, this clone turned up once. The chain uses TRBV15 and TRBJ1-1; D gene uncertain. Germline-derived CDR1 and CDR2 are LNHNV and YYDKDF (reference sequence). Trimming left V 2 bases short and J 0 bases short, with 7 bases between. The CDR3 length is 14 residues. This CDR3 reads CATSRSDLNTEAFF. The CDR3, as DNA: TGTGCCACCAGCAGATCCGACCTGAACACTGAAGCTTTCTTT.

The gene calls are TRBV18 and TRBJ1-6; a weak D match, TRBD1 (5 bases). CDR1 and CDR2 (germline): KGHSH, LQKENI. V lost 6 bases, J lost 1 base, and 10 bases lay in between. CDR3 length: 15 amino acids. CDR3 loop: CASSPGGSYNSPLHF. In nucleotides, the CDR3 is TGTGCCAGCTCTCCGGGGGGTTCCTATAATTCACCCCTCCACTTT. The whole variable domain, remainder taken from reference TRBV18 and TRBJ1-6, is NAGVMQNPRHLVRRRGQEARLRCSPMKGHSHVYWYRQLPEEGLKFMVYLQKENIIDESGMPKERFSAEFPKEGPSILRIQQVVRGDSAAYFCASSPGGSYNSPLHFGNGTRLTVT.

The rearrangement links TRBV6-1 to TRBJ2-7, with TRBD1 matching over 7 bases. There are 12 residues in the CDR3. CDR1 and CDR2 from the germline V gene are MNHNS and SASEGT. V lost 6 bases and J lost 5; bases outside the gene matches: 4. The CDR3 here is CASRGTVDEQYF. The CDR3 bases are TGTGCCAGCAGGGGGACAGTAGACGAGCAGTACTTC.

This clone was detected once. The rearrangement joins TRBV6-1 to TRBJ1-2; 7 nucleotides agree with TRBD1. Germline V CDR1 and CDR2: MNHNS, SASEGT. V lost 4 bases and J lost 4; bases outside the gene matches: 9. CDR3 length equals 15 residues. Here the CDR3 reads CASSVTGTDFYGYTF. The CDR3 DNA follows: TGTGCCAGCAGTGTGACCGGGACAGACTTCTATGGCTACACCTTC.